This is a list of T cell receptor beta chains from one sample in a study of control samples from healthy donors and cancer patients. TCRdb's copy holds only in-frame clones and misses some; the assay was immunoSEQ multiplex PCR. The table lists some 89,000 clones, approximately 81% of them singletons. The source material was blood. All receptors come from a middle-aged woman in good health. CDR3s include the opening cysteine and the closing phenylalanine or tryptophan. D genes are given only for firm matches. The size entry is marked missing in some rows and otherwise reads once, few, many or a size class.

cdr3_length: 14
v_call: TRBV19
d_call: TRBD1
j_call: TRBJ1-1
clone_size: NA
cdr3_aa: CASHPDRGSNEAFF
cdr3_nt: TGTGCCAGCCACCCCGACAGGGGGAGTAATGAAGCTTTCTTT

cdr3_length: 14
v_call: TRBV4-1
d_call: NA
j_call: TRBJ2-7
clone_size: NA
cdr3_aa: CASSQRIGFYEQYF
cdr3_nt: TGCGCCAGCAGCCAACGTATAGGGTTCTACGAGCAGTACTTC

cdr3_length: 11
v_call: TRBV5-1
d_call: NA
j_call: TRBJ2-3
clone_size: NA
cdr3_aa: CASNSGDTQYF
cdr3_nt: TGCGCCAGCAACTCGGGAGATACGCAGTATTTT

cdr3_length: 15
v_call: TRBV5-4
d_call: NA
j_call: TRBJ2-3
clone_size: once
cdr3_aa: CASSPAGDLTDTQYF
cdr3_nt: TGTGCCAGCAGCCCCGCCGGGGACCTCACAGATACGCAGTATTTT

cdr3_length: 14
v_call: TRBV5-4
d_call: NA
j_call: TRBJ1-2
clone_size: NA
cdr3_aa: CASGQTGDNYGYTF
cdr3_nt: TGTGCCAGCGGACAGACAGGAGATAACTATGGCTACACCTTC

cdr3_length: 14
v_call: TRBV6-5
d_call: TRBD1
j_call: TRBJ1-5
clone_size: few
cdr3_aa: CASKGAGSHQPQHF
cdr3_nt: TGTGCCAGCAAGGGGGCCGGGTCGCACCAGCCCCAGCATTTT

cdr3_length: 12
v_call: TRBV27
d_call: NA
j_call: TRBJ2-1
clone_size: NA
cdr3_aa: CASSSPNNEQFF
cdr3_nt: TGTGCCAGCAGTTCACCAAACAATGAGCAGTTCTTC

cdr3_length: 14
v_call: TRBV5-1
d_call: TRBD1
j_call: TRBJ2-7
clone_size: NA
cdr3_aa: CASSFSQGAGEQYF
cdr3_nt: TGCGCCAGCAGCTTTTCCCAGGGGGCAGGGGAGCAGTACTTC

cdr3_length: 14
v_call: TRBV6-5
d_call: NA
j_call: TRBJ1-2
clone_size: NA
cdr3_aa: CASSYSDPNYGYTF
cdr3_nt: TGTGCCAGCAGTTACTCGGATCCTAACTATGGCTACACCTTC

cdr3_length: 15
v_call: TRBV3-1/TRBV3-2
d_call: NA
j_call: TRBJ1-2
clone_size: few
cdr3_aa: CASSQDTGRGYGYTF
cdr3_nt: TGTGCCAGCAGCCAAGATACGGGCAGGGGTTATGGCTACACCTTC

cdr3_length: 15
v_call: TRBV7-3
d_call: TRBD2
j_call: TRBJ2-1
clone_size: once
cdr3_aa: CASSLISGDYNEQFF
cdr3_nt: TGTGCCAGCAGCTTAATAAGCGGGGACTACAATGAGCAGTTCTTC

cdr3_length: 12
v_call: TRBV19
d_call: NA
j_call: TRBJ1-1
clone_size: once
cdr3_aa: CASSRGRTEAFF
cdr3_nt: TGTGCCAGTAGTCGAGGGCGAACTGAAGCTTTCTTT

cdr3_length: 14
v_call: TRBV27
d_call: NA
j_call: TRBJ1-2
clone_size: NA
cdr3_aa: CASSLFGPSDGYTF
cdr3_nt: TGTGCCAGCAGTTTATTTGGGCCAAGTGATGGCTACACCTTC

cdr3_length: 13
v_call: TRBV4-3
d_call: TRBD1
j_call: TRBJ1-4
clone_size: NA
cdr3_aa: CASSQWTGEKLFF
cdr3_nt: TGCGCCAGCAGCCAATGGACAGGCGAAAAACTGTTTTTT

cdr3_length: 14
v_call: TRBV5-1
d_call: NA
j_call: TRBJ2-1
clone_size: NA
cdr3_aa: CASSFFQLRGEQFF
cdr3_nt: TGCGCCAGCAGCTTCTTTCAACTCAGGGGCGAGCAGTTCTTC

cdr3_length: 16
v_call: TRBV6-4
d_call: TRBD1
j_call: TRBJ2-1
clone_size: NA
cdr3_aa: CASSRSGTGSYNEQFF
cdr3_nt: TGTGCCAGCAGTCGATCGGGGACAGGCTCCTACAATGAGCAGTTCTTC

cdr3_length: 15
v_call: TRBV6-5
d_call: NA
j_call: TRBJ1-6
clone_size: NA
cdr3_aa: CATSPATSYNSPLHF
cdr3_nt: TGTGCCACCTCGCCGGCTACCTCCTATAATTCACCCCTCCACTTT

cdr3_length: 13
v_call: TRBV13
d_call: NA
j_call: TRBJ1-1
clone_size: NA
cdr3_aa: CASSFRQSSLFNF
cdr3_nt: TGTGCCAGCAGCTTCCGACAGTCATCACTGTTTAACTTT

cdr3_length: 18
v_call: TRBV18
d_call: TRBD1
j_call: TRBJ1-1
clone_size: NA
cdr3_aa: CASSPQRIGGAGNTEAFF
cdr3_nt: TGTGCCAGCTCACCCCAACGAATAGGGGGCGCAGGGAACACTGAAGCTTTCTTT

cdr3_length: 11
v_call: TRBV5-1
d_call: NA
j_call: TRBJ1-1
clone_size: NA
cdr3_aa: CASRSGPEAFF
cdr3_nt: TGCGCCAGCCGCTCGGGACCAGAAGCTTTCTTT

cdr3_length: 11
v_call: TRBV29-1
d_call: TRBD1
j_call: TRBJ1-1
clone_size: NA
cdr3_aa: CSVESGGPAFF
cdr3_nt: TGCAGCGTAGAGTCAGGGGGCCCAGCTTTCTTT

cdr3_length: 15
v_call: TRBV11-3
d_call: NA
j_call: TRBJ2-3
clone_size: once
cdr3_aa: CASSLDPTDTDTQYF
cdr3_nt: TGTGCCAGCAGCTTAGATCCGACTGACACAGATACGCAGTATTTT

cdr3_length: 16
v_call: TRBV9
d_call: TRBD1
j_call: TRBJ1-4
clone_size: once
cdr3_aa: CASSGGQGRANEKLFF
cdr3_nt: TGTGCCAGCAGCGGCGGACAGGGGCGGGCTAATGAAAAACTGTTTTTT

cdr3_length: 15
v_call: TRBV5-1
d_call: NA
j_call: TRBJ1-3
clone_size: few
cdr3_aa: CASSQRGTSGNTIYF
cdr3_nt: TGCGCCAGCAGCCAGCGGGGGACCTCTGGAAACACCATATATTTT

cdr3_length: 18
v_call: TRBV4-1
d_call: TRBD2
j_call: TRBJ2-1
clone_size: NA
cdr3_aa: CASSQGLAGGPRLREQFF
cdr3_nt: TGCGCCAGCAGCCAAGGTTTAGCGGGGGGACCCAGGCTTAGGGAGCAGTTCTTC

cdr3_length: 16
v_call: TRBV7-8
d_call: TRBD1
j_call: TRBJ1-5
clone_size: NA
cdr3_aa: CASSLGQSLSNQPQHF
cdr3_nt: TGTGCCAGCAGCTTGGGACAGAGCCTTAGCAATCAGCCCCAGCATTTT

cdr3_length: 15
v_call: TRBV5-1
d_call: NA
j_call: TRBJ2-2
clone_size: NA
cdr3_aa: CASSFGGSNTGELFF
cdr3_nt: TGCGCCAGCAGCTTCGGGGGCTCGAACACCGGGGAGCTGTTTTTT

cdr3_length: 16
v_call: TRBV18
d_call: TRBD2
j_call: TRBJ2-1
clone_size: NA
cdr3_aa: CASSPGDGGAGNEQFF
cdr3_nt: TGTGCCAGCTCACCAGGTGACGGGGGGGCTGGGAATGAGCAGTTCTTC

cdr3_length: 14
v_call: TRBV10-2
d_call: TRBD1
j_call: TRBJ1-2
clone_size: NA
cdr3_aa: CASSAEQGTYGYTF
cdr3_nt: TGCGCCAGCAGTGCGGAACAGGGGACCTATGGCTACACCTTC

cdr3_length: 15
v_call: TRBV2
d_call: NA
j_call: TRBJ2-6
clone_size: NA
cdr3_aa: CASNLDRSGANVLTF
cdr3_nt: TGTGCCAGCAACCTCGACAGGTCTGGGGCCAACGTCCTGACTTTC

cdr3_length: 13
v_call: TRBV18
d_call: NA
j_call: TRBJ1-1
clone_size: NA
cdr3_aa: CASQGTIDTEAFF
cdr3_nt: TGTGCCAGCCAAGGGACAATCGACACTGAAGCTTTCTTT

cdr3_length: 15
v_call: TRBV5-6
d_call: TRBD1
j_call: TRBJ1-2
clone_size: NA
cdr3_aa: CASSLLTDRVDGYTF
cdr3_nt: TGTGCCAGCAGCCTCCTCACCGACAGGGTTGATGGCTACACCTTC